This T cell receptor (beta chain) appears in the sequencing data of a study of breast tumors, draining lymph nodes, adjacent tissues. Study outcomes and limitations: Data fit most tumor T cells coming from lymph node, expanding in tumor. Compared with lymph nodes, tumors were less diverse; compared with nontumor tissue, more. That most tumor T cells come from lymph nodes remained unproven.

This clonotype was observed at least ten times. Antigen specificity is unknown. TCRdb fed the multiplex PCR reads into MiXCR, producing one record per CDR3 protein. The table shows 200,000 or so distinct CDR3 sequences, with 31% occurring only once. Germline V gene sequence: CDR1 SGHDN, CDR2 FVKESK. Trimming took 4 bases from V and 2 from J, leaving 0 bases between them. This CDR3 is 10 amino acids long. Breast cancer patients provided tissue from their axillary draining lymph nodes. The chain couples TRBV14 to TRBJ2-7; D gene ambiguous. Material: axillary lymph node tissue. This TCR was recovered from a female donor with breast cancer. Some clones in this sample may be carry-over from other donors' samples. CDR3 in amino acids: CASSPYEQYF. The CDR3 region has the DNA TGTGCCAGCAGCCCCTACGAGCAGTACTTC.